Listed below are T cell receptor beta chains from one sample, sequenced in a study of vaccination effects on CD4 cells after COVID-19. No cognate antigen is known for these TCRs. The data were produced by immunoSEQ multiplex PCR, yet TCRdb's version contains in-frame clones alone and is incomplete. The sample yields about 73,000 clones, 78% seen once. Sequences were derived from CD4+ T cells from PBMCs cultured with SARS-CoV-2 spike peptides, sampled before COVID-19 vaccination. These receptors originate from a human donor who received a COVID-19 vaccine. The CDR3 runs from the conserved cysteine through the conserved F or W. D genes are given only for firm matches. Not all rows give a size; the values are once, few, many and, for expanded clones, a class.

clone size,D gene,J gene,CDR3 length,V gene,CDR3 DNA,CDR3 protein
-,TRBD1,TRBJ1-4,16,TRBV6-5,TGTGCCAGCAGTTACTCCGGGACAGGGGGCGGTGAAAAACTGTTTTTT,CASSYSGTGGGEKLFF
-,-,TRBJ2-6,15,TRBV5-5,TGTGCCAGCAGCTTTACAGTCTCTGGGGCCAACGTCCTGACTTTC,CASSFTVSGANVLTF
-,TRBD1,TRBJ2-1,14,TRBV5-4,TGTGCCAGCAGCTTGCAGGGGGTGGGCAATGAGCAGTTCTTC,CASSLQGVGNEQFF
-,-,TRBJ2-4,16,TRBV19,TGTGCCAGTCGCGCCGACGGTAAAATCGACCAGGACATTCAGTACTTC,CASRADGKIDQDIQYF
-,TRBD2,TRBJ2-5,18,TRBV10-1,TGCGCCAGCAGTGAGTCGTACGGGACTAGCGGTGGGGGAGAGACCCAGTACTTC,CASSESYGTSGGGETQYF
-,-,TRBJ2-2,14,TRBV7-2,TGTGCCAGCAGCTTAGCCCAGAACACCGGGGAGCTGTTTTTT,CASSLAQNTGELFF
few,-,TRBJ1-5,12,TRBV6-2/TRBV6-3,TGTGCCAGCAGTTCCGAGAATCAGCCCCAGCATTTT,CASSSENQPQHF
-,TRBD2,TRBJ2-5,17,TRBV18,TGTGCCAGCTCACCGATCGGGACTAGCGGGGGCCAAGAGACCCAGTACTTC,CASSPIGTSGGQETQYF
-,TRBD1,TRBJ2-5,15,TRBV5-1,TGCGCCAGCAGCCTCGGGACAGCATACCAAGAGACCCAGTACTTC,CASSLGTAYQETQYF
once,-,TRBJ1-2,14,TRBV6-5,TGTGCCAGCCGGAGGACGGGCCGGGGAGTGGGCTACACCTTC,CASRRTGRGVGYTF
-,-,TRBJ1-5,13,TRBV6-5,TGTGCCAGCTTTAGCGATAGCAATCAGCCCCAGCATTTT,CASFSDSNQPQHF
-,-,TRBJ2-5,14,TRBV18,TGTGCCAGCTCACGAGGCAGGGCCCAAGAGACCCAGTACTTC,CASSRGRAQETQYF
-,TRBD1,TRBJ2-1,18,TRBV7-2,TGTGCCAGCAGCTTATTAGGTGACAGGGGGAGAATTGGGAATGAGCAGTTCTTC,CASSLLGDRGRIGNEQFF
-,-,TRBJ1-1,15,TRBV7-2,TGTGCCAGCAGCGTGACAGTGAGCTTCGACACTGAAGCTTTCTTT,CASSVTVSFDTEAFF
once,TRBD1,TRBJ2-3,14,TRBV4-1,TGCGCCAGCAGCTTGGGACAGCTGGGGGATACGCAGTATTTT,CASSLGQLGDTQYF
-,-,TRBJ2-2,15,TRBV6-2/TRBV6-3,TGTGCCAGCAGCCGGACTGGACGGAACACCGGGGAGCTGTTTTTT,CASSRTGRNTGELFF
-,TRBD2,TRBJ2-3,13,TRBV12-3/TRBV12-4,TGTGCCAGCAGAAGAGCTAGCGGGTATACGCAGTATTTT,CASRRASGYTQYF
-,-,TRBJ2-3,15,TRBV18,TGTGCCAGCTCACCAGGTAGCGGCTACACAGATACGCAGTATTTT,CASSPGSGYTDTQYF
-,-,TRBJ1-2,12,TRBV10-2,TGCGCCAGCAGTCCTAACAACTATGGCTACACCTTC,CASSPNNYGYTF
-,-,TRBJ2-3,13,TRBV7-3,TGTGCCAGCAGCTCCGACAGCACAGATACGCAGTATTTT,CASSSDSTDTQYF
-,-,TRBJ1-1,14,TRBV6-2/TRBV6-3,TGTGCCAGCAGTTACAGGGTGGTGAACACTGAAGCTTTCTTT,CASSYRVVNTEAFF
-,TRBD1,TRBJ1-4,13,TRBV2,TGTGCCAGCAGCGAGACAGGGGTGGGAAAACTGTTTTTT,CASSETGVGKLFF
-,TRBD1,TRBJ2-6,22,TRBV30,TGTGCCTGGAGTGTATGGAAAAAGTATACGGGACAGGGAGCGGAGGGGGCCAACGTCCTGACTTTC,CAWSVWKKYTGQGAEGANVLTF
-,-,TRBJ1-5,13,TRBV30,TGTGCCTGGGGCGGGGGCAGGGACCGGCCCCAGCATTTT,CAWGGGRDRPQHF
-,TRBD2,TRBJ2-5,14,TRBV10-1,TGCGCCAGCAGTGAGGGCCGAGCGGGGGAGACCCAGTACTTC,CASSEGRAGETQYF
-,TRBD1,TRBJ2-5,16,TRBV4-3,TGCGCCAGCAGCCCTAAGATTTTAGGACAGGGAGGGACCCAGTACTTC,CASSPKILGQGGTQYF
-,-,TRBJ1-1,15,TRBV5-6,TGTGCCAGCAGCTTGGTGGGCCTAATGAACACTGAAGCTTTCTTT,CASSLVGLMNTEAFF
-,TRBD1,TRBJ2-5,14,TRBV7-2,TGTGCCAGCATTAGGGACAGGGGCCTGGAGACCCAGTACTTC,CASIRDRGLETQYF
once,TRBD2,TRBJ2-3,16,TRBV7-2,TGTGCCAGCAGCTTAGGTGGGGGGGTTGTGACAGATACGCAGTATTTT,CASSLGGGVVTDTQYF
-,TRBD1,TRBJ1-3,13,TRBV5-8,TGTGCCAGCCGTAGGACAGGCTTAAACACCATATATTTT,CASRRTGLNTIYF
-,TRBD2,TRBJ2-1,17,TRBV5-1,TGCGCCAGCAGCTCCGGACTAGCGGGGGTTATAAAGAATGAGCAGTTCTTC,CASSSGLAGVIKNEQFF
-,-,TRBJ2-5,13,TRBV5-4,TGTGCCAGCAGTTTAGACATCCAAGAGACCCAGTACTTC,CASSLDIQETQYF
-,-,TRBJ2-6,16,TRBV2,TGTGCCAGCAGTGAAGGGGTGAGCTCTGGGGCCAACGTCCTGACTTTC,CASSEGVSSGANVLTF
few,-,TRBJ1-2,12,TRBV6-5,TGTGCCAGCAGTTACTCTGGCAATGGCTACACCTTC,CASSYSGNGYTF
-,TRBD1,TRBJ1-2,14,TRBV24-1,TGTGCCACCAGTGATTCGGGACAGTTTTATGGCTACACCTTC,CATSDSGQFYGYTF
-,TRBD2,TRBJ2-3,17,TRBV24-1,TGTGCCACCAGTGACACCGGGCGGGGGGCCAGCACAGATACGCAGTATTTT,CATSDTGRGASTDTQYF
-,TRBD2,TRBJ2-2,17,TRBV7-3,TGTGCCAGCAGCTTAGCTGGCGGGGGGGCCGACACCGGGGAGCTGTTTTTT,CASSLAGGGADTGELFF
-,-,TRBJ2-5,14,TRBV6-5,TGTGCCATTTCGGTTAGGGGACTCCAAGAGACCCAGTACTTC,CAISVRGLQETQYF
-,TRBD1,TRBJ2-2,17,TRBV5-1,TGCGCCAGCAGCTTACCAACAGGGGTACGGGGCACCGGGGAGCTGTTTTTT,CASSLPTGVRGTGELFF